These 17 T cell receptor beta chains were all obtained from the same sample, sequenced in a study of shared clonotypes between healthy human individuals. Sequencing was performed with immunoSEQ multiplex PCR; in TCRdb, only in-frame clones are kept and a portion is missing. The table records under 1 million clones, 95% to 97% of them present only once. Naive-designated CD8 cells lacked CD45RO, were positively enriched for CCR7, and omitted terminally differentiated effector memory CD45RA+ cells. Sequences were obtained from naive CD8+ T cells sorted from blood. These receptors originate from a man in his thirties or forties in good health.

The V gene is TRBV10-3, the J gene TRBJ1-1; no clear D gene. The CDR3 totals 16 residues. V shed 4 bases and J shed 0 bases, with 15 bases lying between them. Germline V gives CDR1 ENHRY, CDR2 SYGVKD. CDR3 in DNA: TGTGCCATCAGTGTTGACTACCGACAAATGAACACTGAAGCTTTCTTT. It encodes CAISVDYRQMNTEAFF.

The V gene is TRBV7-6, the J gene TRBJ1-1; D possibly corresponds to TRBD1 (5 bases). V gave up 5 bases and J gave up 3 bases, with 16 bases separating them. Looked up from germline, CDR1 is SGHVS and CDR2 is FNYEAQ. The CDR3 has 15 amino acids. CDR3 bases: TGTGCCAGCAGCCTCACTCTCATGGGGGACACTGAAGCTTTCTTT. This encodes CASSLTLMGDTEAFF. Full variable domain (missing parts from reference TRBV7-6 and TRBJ1-1): GAGVSQSPRYKVTKRGQDVALRCDPISGHVSLYWYRQALGQGPEFLTYFNYEAQQDKSGLPNDRFSAERPEGSISTLTIQRTEQRDSAMYRCASSLTLMGDTEAFFGQGTRLTVV.

J is TRBJ2-7 and V is TRBV15, with 8 bases identical to TRBD1. The CDR3 length is 15 residues. With V trimmed by 5 bases and J by 2 bases, 8 bases remained unmatched. CDR1 and CDR2 (germline): LNHNV, YYDKDF (reference sequence). The CDR3 nucleotides are TGTGCCACCAGCCTAGAGGGGACAGGCCCCTACGAGCAGTACTTC. It encodes CATSLEGTGPYEQYF.

The V and J genes are TRBV11-2 and TRBJ2-2; unclear D gene. Germline V gene data show CDR1 as SGHAT and CDR2 as FQNNGV. V lost 5 bases, J lost 3 bases, and 16 bases lay in between. The CDR3 length is 16 residues. CDR3 coding DNA: TGTGCCAGCAGCCTATCCCCTTCTGTGTACACCGGGGAGCTGTTTTTT. As protein: CASSLSPSVYTGELFF.

Details on this clone: This sample includes further DNA sequences coding for the same CDR3. CDR3 sequence (DNA): TGTGCCAGCAGCTTGGGACTAGCGGGTGAAGAGACCCAGTACTTC. It specifies CASSLGLAGEETQYF. The chain uses TRBV5-8 and TRBJ2-5, with TRBD2 matching 10 bases. Unmatched junction bases numbered 2, after V lost 0 bases and J lost 3 bases. CDR3 length: 15 residues. CDR1 is SGHTS, CDR2 YDEGEE, per germline.

This chain joins TRBV6-5 and TRBJ1-1, with D unresolved. V lost 0 bases, J lost 7 bases, and 12 bases lay in between. Per germline, CDR1 MNHEY and CDR2 SVGAGI. This CDR3 contains 14 residues. For the CDR3, the DNA is TGTGCCAGCAGTTACTCGACGGCGGCCCTTGAAGCTTTCTTT. Translated, it gives CASSYSTAALEAFF.

The chain has TRBV7-9 and TRBJ1-5; D is ambiguous. Germline values: CDR1 SEHNR, CDR2 FQNEAQ (reference sequence). The CDR3 runs 15 residues. V was clipped by 4 bases and J by 3 bases, with 13 bases between them. CDR3 DNA sequence: TGTGCCAGCAGCTCCAGTGAGAATATCAATCAGCCCCAGCATTTT. It is translated as CASSSSENINQPQHF.

This clone has just a few counts. The chain employs TRBV27 and TRBJ2-7; 9 bases align to TRBD1. Germline-derived CDR1 and CDR2 are MNHEY and SMNVEV (reference sequence). The CDR3 sequence is 15 residues long. With 2 bases clipped from V and 2 bases from J, the junction kept 4 bases outside the gene matches. DNA of the CDR3: TGTGCCAGCAGTTTAACCGGGACAGGGCCCTACGAGCAGTACTTC. Amino acid sequence: CASSLTGTGPYEQYF.

This chain uses TRBV6-1 with TRBJ1-1, with a possible D match to TRBD1 (5 bases). CDR3 length: 15 residues. In germline, CDR1 is MNHNS, CDR2 SASEGT. V dropped 7 bases and J dropped 3 bases, with 18 bases sitting between them. DNA of the CDR3: TGTGCCAGCACCGAACGGGAGGGGCGGGACACTGAAGCTTTCTTT. Translation: CASTEREGRDTEAFF.

V usage is TRBV30 and J usage is TRBJ1-1; D uncertain. V shed 2 bases and J shed 1 base, with 5 bases lying between them. The length of the CDR3 is 12 residues. Per germline, CDR1 GTSNPN and CDR2 SVGIG (reference sequence). CDR3 in amino acids: CAWSPSNTEAFF. The CDR3 DNA follows: TGTGCCTGGAGTCCCTCGAACACTGAAGCTTTCTTT. The full variable domain, its missing parts supplied by reference TRBV30 and TRBJ1-1, is SQTIHQWPATLVQPVGSPLSLECTVEGTSNPNLYWYRQAAGRGLQLLFYSVGIGQISSEVPQNLSASRPQDRQFILSSKKLLLSDSGFYLCAWSPSNTEAFFGQGTRLTVV.

J is TRBJ1-2 and V is TRBV14; 7 bases map to TRBD1. Per the germline V gene, CDR1 is SGHDN and CDR2 is FVKESK. The V segment lost 3 bases and the J segment 4 bases; nucleotides outside the gene matches: 8. CDR3 length: 15 residues. DNA of the CDR3: TGTGCCAGCAGCCAGACAAGGACAGGCTCCTATGGCTACACCTTC. Translation: CASSQTRTGSYGYTF.

The V call is TRBV15, the J call TRBJ2-1, with a tentative D call TRBD1 (5 bases). V was shortened by 1 base and J by 7 bases, with 8 bases between the two germline ends. Germline V CDR1 and CDR2: LNHNV, YYDKDF (reference sequence). This CDR3 is 13 amino acids long. CDR3 sequence (DNA): TGTGCCACCAGCAGAGGGAGACAGAATGAGCAGTTCTTC. Amino acids: CATSRGRQNEQFF. The full variable domain, with the rest looked up from reference TRBV15 and TRBJ2-1, is DAMVIQNPRYQVTQFGKPVTLSCSQTLNHNVMYWYQQKSSQAPKLLFHYYDKDFNNEADTPDNFQSRRPNTSFCFLDIRSPGLGDTAMYLCATSRGRQNEQFFGPGTRLTVL.

This rearrangement joins TRBV9 to TRBJ2-2, with 8 bases identical to TRBD1. This CDR3 comprises 18 residues. Trimming took 4 bases from V and 0 from J; bases not matched to a gene: 11. In germline, CDR1 is SGDLS, CDR2 YYNGEE. The chain's CDR3 is CASSSFAGQVTNTGELFF. The CDR3 nucleotides are TGTGCCAGCAGCTCGTTTGCGGGACAGGTAACGAACACCGGGGAGCTGTTTTTT.

This clone appeared a single time. DNA of the CDR3: TGTGCCACCCGGGGGACTCCCTCGAGGGGTGAGCAGTTCTTC. Translated: CATRGTPSRGEQFF. This chain connects TRBV15 to TRBJ2-1; TRBD2 might be the D (6 bases). Germline CDR1 and CDR2: LNHNV and YYDKDF (reference sequence). The CDR3 has 14 amino acids. V was pared by 8 bases and J by 9 bases, with 20 bases between.

This chain connects TRBV10-3 to TRBJ2-7; 8 positions match TRBD2. CDR1 ENHRY and CDR2 SYGVKD come from the germline V gene. J lost 6 bases, V lost 4 bases, and 5 bases had no gene match. This CDR3 comprises 13 residues. The CDR3 nucleotides are TGTGCCATCAGTGGAGCCGGGACTAGCGAGCAGTACTTC. Translation gives CAISGAGTSEQYF.

The V and J genes are TRBV7-9 and TRBJ2-7; D is uncertain. V lost 6 bases and J 4 bases, leaving 16 bases between the germline ends. The V gene's germline CDR1 is SEHNR and CDR2 FQNEAQ (reference sequence). The CDR3 runs 14 residues. The CDR3 nucleotides read TGTGCCAGCAGTTACCCCGGGCTCGAGTACGAGCAGTACTTC. As protein: CASSYPGLEYEQYF.

This chain uses TRBV7-9 with TRBJ2-7; the D gene is possibly TRBD2 (6 bases). Germline CDR1 SEHNR, CDR2 FQNEAQ (reference sequence). Trimming took 2 bases from V and 2 from J, leaving 10 bases between them. The CDR3 is 14 residues long. CDR3 nucleotides: TGTGCCAGCAGCTTACCGGGGGACCCCTACGAGCAGTACTTC. This gives the protein CASSLPGDPYEQYF.